This T cell receptor (beta chain) was observed in a study of blood T cell repertoires in COVID-19. Study information: The analysed material was cDNA or gDNA that came from T cells, B-cell-depleted T cells, or PBMCs.

Under the authors' procedure: Reference gene primers were amplified, and this amplification served to estimate nucleated cell counts. The assay was immunoSEQ multiplex PCR, and TCRdb's table has in-frame clones only and misses some. That table furnishes V, J and clone size, whereas the DNA furnished D and trimming. The sample includes some 31,000 clones, roughly nine tenths of them seen just once. The clonotype comes from a man aged 65 to 85 with active COVID-19. Sequencing input: peripheral blood.

This chain's CDR3 is CSDGTSGRGNEQFF. CDR3 bases: TGCAGCGACGGGACTAGCGGGAGGGGTAATGAGCAGTTCTTC. This sequence joins TRBV29-1 and TRBJ2-1; 16 bases match TRBD2. The CDR3 spans 14 residues. V dropped 7 bases and J dropped 7; count of bases not matched to a gene: 4. CDR1 and CDR2 (germline): SQVTM, ANQGSEA.